This TCR beta chain was recorded in a study of identical twins (dated by TCRdb to the mid-2010s). Regarding the study in general: The study deep-sequenced TCR alpha and beta repertoires from monozygotic twins, unrelated adults of various ages and cord blood to test whether fetal clonotypes persist. To rule out contamination, the twin experiments were replicated at different times with different library preparation protocols. The investigation overall reported the following: Compared with coincidental sharing between unrelated individuals, out-of-frame TCR alpha sequences shared between twins had an excess of sequences with low generation probability. Because the same donors could not be followed over many years, the conclusions relied on cross-sectional statistical analysis. A weaker excess of twin sharing was found in beta out-of-frame sequences because the signal-to-noise ratio was lowered by fewer shared sequences. Invariant T cells such as MAIT and iNKT could partly confound zero-insertion analyses, though diverse VJ usage argued against this for most clonotypes. Fewer insertions were carried by abundant cord blood beta clonotypes; a weaker similar trend was observed in young adult naive repertoires, while no such trend was observed in memory repertoires. Recombination models systematically underestimated out-of-frame TCR alpha sharing in monozygotic twins but agreed with sharing between unrelated individuals.

Only healthy Caucasian donors were included. The study also sequenced three unrelated non-twin adults: a male aged 18 to 29, a male aged 50 to 59 and a female aged 50 to 59. Miltenyi CD45RO+ enrichment and human naive T-cell isolation kits were used to isolate memory (CD45RO+) and naive T cells from PBMC. This clonotype was picked up many times. Its specific antigen is unknown. There are no base qualities to consult, and no much larger clone falls within one base. Libraries were made using 5' RACE. Sequencing was performed on an Illumina HiSeq 2000. A universal primer binding site was added through template switching, and the final cDNA carried a unique molecular identifier so that TCR cDNA molecules could be counted accurately. Specific primers in the conserved constant-segment region were used to synthesize first-strand cDNA for TCR alpha and beta chains. To control for contamination, every cDNA library was double barcoded, receiving both a SMART-Mk sample barcode and Illumina barcodes. Two successive PCR steps introduced TruSeq adapter sequences along with Illumina sample barcodes. Sequencing of the TCR alpha and beta cDNA libraries was done on the Illumina HiSeq platform using custom primers. The paper's data handling went like this. MiGEC was used to process raw reads and extract unique molecular identifiers, and MiXCR was used to find CDR3 positions. Recombination models were inferred per individual with the repgenHMM and IGoR tools using an EM algorithm. The tcR package in R was used for shared clonotype analysis, with sharing normalized by the product of cloneset sizes. To study raw recombination free of thymic and clonal selection effects, out-of-frame nonproductive sequences were analyzed. Using fastp trimming at Q25 and MiXCR clonotype assembly, TCRdb reanalyzed the public sequencing data and kept in-frame beta chains. Identical CDR3 proteins give one entry, which carries the most common genes and DNA. TCRdb's processing, not the authors' own work, is the source of the V and J calls. This sample is represented by about 450,000 distinct CDR3 sequences; less than 20% of them were singletons. Roughly 12% of the sample comes from the top ten.

From the germline V gene, CDR1 is MGHDK and CDR2 is SYGVNS. The CDR3, from cysteine to phenylalanine, totals 13 residues. Of the read, only the CDR3 DNA is kept; its 39 bases are in frame from base 1. The junction shows trimming of 6 bases on V and 9 bases on J, plus 15 bases between the germline ends. The material sequenced was naive T cells sorted from blood. The cell subset or site label on this specimen signifies: cells isolated with a human naive T-cell isolation kit. This clonotype was obtained from a man aged 50-59 years in good health. The chain couples TRBV25-1 to TRBJ2-1; the D gene lacks a confident call. The sequenced DNA is TGTGCCAGCAGCCCCCGGTCCTACGGTGAGCAGTTCTTC. This translates into CASSPRSYGEQFF.